This T cell receptor (beta chain) was recovered during a study of T cell repertoires in cytomegalovirus infection. In the study overall: Matching HLA type, along with CMV infection, was indicated by public TCR beta signatures.

MiXCR, run by TCRdb on the reads, gives a single entry per CDR3 protein. The table includes about 920,000 distinct CDR3 sequences, 25% to 40% detected once. Whole-study results and caveats: Dominant in the ex vivo response were TCR beta clonotypes restricted by HLA-C and specific for CMV.

This clonotype was seen only a few times. The antigen remains undetermined. After removal of 6 bases from V and 3 bases from J, the junction contained 8 bases not matched to a gene. Looked up from germline, CDR1 is SEHNR and CDR2 is FQNEAQ (reference sequence). The CDR3 extends over 17 amino acids. Material: cultured CD8+ T cells from PBMCs, obtained from culture after CMV antigen stimulation. This chain connects TRBV7-9 to TRBJ1-4; 12 bases are a match to TRBD1. The sequence was obtained from a human donor in good health (CMV status not recorded). Some clones in this sample may be carry-over from other donors' samples. The CDR3 protein is CASRTLGTGGPNEKLFF. CDR3 DNA sequence: TGTGCCAGCAGGACCCTCGGGACAGGGGGCCCTAATGAAAAACTGTTTTTT.